What follows are 11 T cell receptor beta chains derived from one specimen sequenced in a study of T cell changes during pregnancy in multiple sclerosis. TCRdb's table, derived via immunoSEQ multiplex PCR, lists solely in-frame clones and lacks some. The sample shows 50,000 to 70,000 clones, roughly 92% of them seen only once. The starting material was peripheral blood, obtained in the second trimester of pregnancy. The receptor set was obtained from a female donor with multiple sclerosis, enrolled in a pregnancy study.

The J gene is TRBJ1-2, the V gene TRBV5-6; unclear D gene. Germline V gene sequence: CDR1 SGHDT, CDR2 YYEEEE. V was cut by 0 bases and J by 11 bases, with 8 bases left in between. The CDR3 contains 11 residues. The CDR3 nucleotides read TGTGCCAGCAGCTTGGGAGTCTGGTACACCTTC. Translated, it gives CASSLGVWYTF.

This chain joins TRBV4-1 and TRBJ1-3; 7 nucleotides line up with TRBD1. Per germline, CDR1 MGHRA and CDR2 YSYEKL. This CDR3 contains 17 residues. V shed 0 bases and J 4 bases; nucleotides not matched to a gene: 9. The CDR3 loop is CASSQDHSRQGGNTIYF. The DNA of the CDR3 is TGCGCCAGCAGCCAAGATCACTCGAGACAGGGAGGAAACACCATATATTTT.

The J gene is TRBJ1-2, the V gene TRBV7-2, with TRBD1 matching over 7 bases. This CDR3 is 15 amino acids long. V was pared by 5 bases and J by 4 bases, with 10 bases of the junction left unmatched. The germline CDR1 and CDR2 sequences are SGHTA and FQGNSA. The CDR3 DNA sequence: TGTGCCAGCAGCCCCCACAGGGGCGACCTCTATGGCTACACCTTC. This translates into CASSPHRGDLYGYTF.

The chain couples TRBV7-9 to TRBJ2-3, with 7 nucleotides matching TRBD2. After removal of 8 bases from V and 1 base from J, the junction contained 9 bases not matched to a gene. The CDR3 loop spans 15 amino acids. Looked up from germline, CDR1 is SEHNR and CDR2 is FQNEAQ (reference sequence). This CDR3 is CASRPSREGTDTQYF. In DNA, the CDR3 is TGTGCCAGCCGCCCCTCTCGGGAGGGCACAGATACGCAGTATTTT.

This sequence joins TRBV5-1 and TRBJ2-3, with TRBD2 matching 8 bases. The CDR3 contains 20 residues. V lost 0 bases, J lost 3 bases, and 18 bases stayed unmatched. CDR1 and CDR2 (germline): SGHRS, YFSETQ. The CDR3 region has the DNA TGCGCCAGCAGCTTGGTTGGCCTAGCGGGTAGGGTTTTTGAGACAGATACGCAGTATTTT. It encodes CASSLVGLAGRVFETDTQYF.

V gene TRBV19 combines with J gene TRBJ2-5, with unresolved D. CDR3 size: 13 residues. The germline gives CDR1 LNHDA, CDR2 SQIVND (reference sequence). V shed 7 bases and J shed 2 bases, with 11 bases lying between them. CDR3 amino acids: CASIGGSQETQYF. DNA for the CDR3: TGTGCCAGTATTGGCGGTTCTCAAGAGACCCAGTACTTC.

The chain employs TRBV7-3 and TRBJ1-2; maybe TRBD1 (5 bases). The CDR3 runs 15 residues. V lost 3 bases and J lost 2, with 13 bases in between. In germline, CDR1 is SGHTA, CDR2 FQGTGA. Here the CDR3 reads CASSFGGGGNYGYTF. The CDR3 DNA is TGTGCCAGCAGCTTTGGGGGGGGTGGGAACTATGGCTACACCTTC.

The chain uses TRBV7-2 and TRBJ2-1, with 12 positions matching TRBD2. Germline-derived CDR1 and CDR2 are SGHTA and FQGNSA. The CDR3 has 17 residues. The V segment lost 1 base and the J segment 1 base; nucleotides outside the gene matches: 2. The chain's CDR3 is CASSLVGTSGSYNEQFF. For the CDR3, the DNA is TGTGCCAGCAGCTTAGTAGGGACTAGCGGGTCCTACAATGAGCAGTTCTTC.

The chain is built from TRBV7-9 and TRBJ1-3; D is undetermined. V lost 0 bases, J lost 0 bases, and 9 bases lay in between. The CDR3 runs to 16 residues. CDR1 SEHNR and CDR2 FQNEAQ come from the germline V gene (reference sequence). CDR3 in DNA: TGTGCCAGCAGCTTAGCCTGGCAGTTCTCTGGAAACACCATATATTTT. Translated, it gives CASSLAWQFSGNTIYF.

Written as DNA, the CDR3 is TGCGCCAGCAGCCCGGGACTAGCGGGAGAGGGAGTGTACAATGAGCAGTTCTTC. Its protein product is CASSPGLAGEGVYNEQFF. This chain uses TRBV10-1 with TRBJ2-1; TRBD2 matches 14 bases. The CDR3 runs 18 residues. Unmatched junction bases numbered 11, after V lost 6 bases and J lost 4 bases. Per germline, CDR1 WNHNN and CDR2 SYGVQD (reference sequence).

The J gene is TRBJ2-2, the V gene TRBV6-4; 13 bases fit TRBD2. Germline CDR1 MRHNA, CDR2 SNTAGT. V was pared by 3 bases and J by 10 bases, with 5 bases of the junction left unmatched. The CDR3 covers 15 residues. As DNA, the CDR3 is TGTGCCAGCAGTGAACTAGCGGGAGGGCTTTCGGAGCTGTTTTTT. Translating gives CASSELAGGLSELFF.